Each of the 15 T cell receptor beta chains below was sequenced from the same sample in a study of blood T cell repertoires in COVID-19. Profiled with immunoSEQ multiplex PCR; TCRdb holds only in-frame clones, not every one. The sample shows about 79,000 clones, about 89% of them seen only once. Sequenced: peripheral blood. Every receptor here comes from a man between 65 and 80 years old with active or convalescent COVID-19.

J is TRBJ1-2 and V is TRBV2, with TRBD1 matching over 8 bases. In germline, CDR1 is SNHLY, CDR2 FYNNEI. This CDR3 region has 14 residues. The junction had 9 bases not matched to a gene; V was cut back by 6 bases and J by 6 bases. CDR3 loop: CASSARDRGDGYTF. Here the CDR3 DNA reads TGTGCCAGCAGCGCCCGAGACAGGGGCGATGGCTACACCTTC.

The rearrangement uses TRBV6-5 and TRBJ2-3, with 10 bases fitting TRBD2. V dropped 1 base and J dropped 6; count of bases not matched to a gene: 7. The CDR3 has 16 residues. In germline, CDR1 is MNHEY, CDR2 SVGAGI. The CDR3 sequence: CASSYFASGSRDTQYF. In nucleotides, the CDR3 is TGTGCCAGCAGTTACTTTGCTAGCGGGAGCCGGGATACGCAGTATTTT.

This sequence joins TRBV28 and TRBJ2-3; 12 nucleotides agree with TRBD2. V gave up 5 bases and J gave up 3 bases; unmatched junction bases: 3. The CDR3 length is 15 residues. The germline V gene has CDR1 MDHEN and CDR2 SYDVKM. The CDR3 region is CASSPSGRGTDTQYF. In DNA form, the CDR3 reads TGTGCCAGCAGTCCTAGCGGGAGGGGTACAGATACGCAGTATTTT. Supplemented by reference TRBV28 and TRBJ2-3, the full variable domain reads DVKVTQSSRYLVKRTGEKVFLECVQDMDHENMFWYRQDPGLGLRLIYFSYDVKMKEKGDIPEGYSVSREKKERFSLILESASTNQTSMYLCASSPSGRGTDTQYFGPGTRLTVL.

The table lists this clone with a count of one. J is TRBJ2-1 and V is TRBV28; 7 nucleotides align to TRBD2. Looked up from germline, CDR1 is MDHEN and CDR2 is SYDVKM. The CDR3 has 14 amino acids. Trimming took 8 bases from V and 4 from J; bases not matched to a gene: 8. CDR3 in amino acids: CASVIAGAYNEQFF. In nucleotides, the CDR3 is TGTGCCAGCGTAATAGCGGGCGCTTACAATGAGCAGTTCTTC.

This clone has only a few counts. V is TRBV28 and J is TRBJ1-1; TRBD1 agrees at 8 bases. The CDR3 runs 14 residues. Trimming took 3 bases from V and 4 from J; bases not matched to a gene: 4. Per germline, CDR1 MDHEN and CDR2 SYDVKM. The CDR3 region is CASSLVQGATEAFF. The CDR3, as DNA: TGTGCCAGCAGTTTGGTCCAGGGGGCCACTGAAGCTTTCTTT.

The chain uses TRBV9 and TRBJ2-2, with D possibly being TRBD1 (5 bases). There are 14 residues in the CDR3. Germline CDR1 reads SGDLS; CDR2 reads YYNGEE. V shed 3 bases and J shed 2 bases, with 8 bases lying between them. The CDR3 DNA reads TGTGCCAGCAGCGCAGGGTACAACACCGGGGAGCTGTTTTTT. This sequence encodes CASSAGYNTGELFF.

Here the CDR3 DNA reads TGTGCCATCAGTGAAGCCGGGAGCGTCAATGAGCAGTTCTTC. Its protein product is CAISEAGSVNEQFF. The chain employs TRBV10-3 and TRBJ2-1, with a possible D match to TRBD2 (6 bases). CDR1 and CDR2 (germline): ENHRY, SYGVKD. With 3 bases removed from V and 6 bases from J, the gap between germline ends came to 12 bases. CDR3 length: 14 amino acids.

In its sample, this clone was seen a few times. This chain joins TRBV7-9 and TRBJ1-1, with a possible D match to TRBD1 (5 bases). This CDR3 contains 13 residues. V lost 5 bases and J lost 1, with 8 bases in between. CDR1 is SEHNR, CDR2 FQNEAQ, per germline (reference sequence). CDR3 nucleotide sequence: TGTGCCAGCAGCGACGACAGGAACACTGAAGCTTTCTTT. Translation: CASSDDRNTEAFF.

The rearrangement links TRBV7-2 to TRBJ1-1; TRBD1 is a possible D gene (5 bases). The V end lost 0 bases, the J end lost 5 bases, and 10 bases lay between the germline ends. Germline loops: CDR1 SGHTA, CDR2 FQGNSA. The CDR3 is made up of 14 amino acids. The CDR3 is CASSLAGGRTEAFF. The CDR3 region has the DNA TGTGCCAGCAGCTTAGCTGGGGGGAGAACTGAAGCTTTCTTT. Using reference TRBV7-2 and TRBJ1-1 for the parts outside the CDR3, the full variable domain is GAGVSQSPSNKVTEKGKDVELRCDPISGHTALYWYRQSLGQGLEFLIYFQGNSAPDKSGLPSDRFSAERTGGSVSTLTIQRTQQEDSAVYLCASSLAGGRTEAFFGQGTRLTVV.

This clone has a handful of counts. The rearrangement joins TRBV6-2 or TRBV6-3 to TRBJ1-5; no firm D call. The CDR3 sequence is 12 residues long. Germline assignment: CDR1 MNHEY and CDR2 SVGEGT. The ends were cut back, 6 bases at V and 5 bases at J, with 8 bases in the middle. The DNA for the CDR3 is TGTGCCAGCAGCCCAACGGATCAGCCCCAGCATTTT. It translates to CASSPTDQPQHF.

The chain joins TRBV27 to TRBJ2-3; D not certain. Germline lookup yields CDR1 MNHEY and CDR2 SMNVEV (reference sequence). V dropped 5 bases and J dropped 10 bases, with 13 bases sitting between them. CDR3 length: 12 amino acids. CDR3 in DNA: TGTGCCAGCAGTCCCAATCTAGGTTCGCAGTATTTT. This translates into CASSPNLGSQYF.

This rearrangement joins TRBV7-9 to TRBJ2-2; 9 bases match TRBD2. The CDR3 covers 19 residues. Germline assignment: CDR1 SEHNR and CDR2 FQNEAQ (reference sequence). The J segment lost 0 bases and the V segment lost 6 bases, leaving 14 bases of the junction unmatched. Written as DNA, the CDR3 is TGTGCCAGCAGTAATGGACTAGCGCCCATAGCCGCGAACACCGGGGAGCTGTTTTTT. Encoded protein: CASSNGLAPIAANTGELFF. The whole variable domain, remainder taken from reference TRBV7-9 and TRBJ2-2, is DTGVSQNPRHKITKRGQNVTFRCDPISEHNRLYWYRQTLGQGPEFLTYFQNEAQLEKSRLLSDRFSAERPKGSFSTLEIQRTEQGDSAMYLCASSNGLAPIAANTGELFFGEGSRLTVL.

The chain couples TRBV5-1 to TRBJ2-7; 9 nucleotides align to TRBD1. V trimming: 4 bases; J trimming: 4 bases; junction bases outside the gene matches: 6. The CDR3 has 14 residues. Germline assignment: CDR1 SGHRS and CDR2 YFSETQ. CDR3 loop: CASSSRTGVYEQYF. Written as DNA, the CDR3 is TGCGCCAGCAGCAGCCGGACAGGGGTGTACGAGCAGTACTTC.

The chain is built from TRBV30 and TRBJ2-1; 10 nucleotides line up with TRBD2. This CDR3 is 15 amino acids long. With 0 bases clipped from V and 8 bases from J, the junction kept 7 bases outside the gene matches. CDR1 and CDR2 (germline): GTSNPN, SVGIG (reference sequence). As DNA, the CDR3 is TGTGCCTGGAGTGTACATGCTAGCGGGAGCGATGAGCAGTTCTTC. Its protein product is CAWSVHASGSDEQFF.

The chain combines TRBV11-3 with TRBJ2-1; possible D gene TRBD1, 6 bases. Germline V gives CDR1 SGHNT, CDR2 YENEEA. The CDR3 consists of 14 residues. V was clipped by 1 base and J by 10 bases, with 14 bases between them. The CDR3: CASSLGSGAGEQFF. The CDR3 DNA sequence: TGTGCCAGCAGCTTAGGGTCAGGGGCAGGAGAGCAGTTCTTC.